This is a list of T cell receptor beta chains from one sample in a study of graft-versus-host responses after intestinal transplantation. Their antigens are not known. The assay was immunoSEQ multiplex PCR, and TCRdb's table has in-frame clones only and misses some. The sample has some 96,000 clones; about 90% are singletons. Specimen: unstimulated CD4+ T cells sorted from spleen or lymph node cells, collected before transplant. These receptors originate from a human donor who was the organ donor for an intestinal transplant. CDR3s include the opening cysteine and the closing phenylalanine or tryptophan. The D gene is left open where the match is weak. For some rows the clone size is stated as once, few or many, or as a class when expanded; others skip it.

clone size,CDR3 length,J gene,V gene,D gene,CDR3 DNA,CDR3 protein
-,16,TRBJ1-6,TRBV7-3,-,TGTGCCAGCAGCTCTCACAGGGCTTCCTATAATTCACCCCTCCACTTT,CASSSHRASYNSPLHF
-,14,TRBJ2-5,TRBV18,-,TGTGCCAGCTCACCTGGGGCAGACCAAGAGACCCAGTACTTC,CASSPGADQETQYF
-,14,TRBJ2-2,TRBV29-1,-,TGCAGCGCACAAGGGGGGACGAGCACCGGGGAGCTGTTTTTT,CSAQGGTSTGELFF
-,14,TRBJ1-4,TRBV6-6,-,TGTGCCAGCAACGATCGGGGGAGAAATGAAAAACTGTTTTTT,CASNDRGRNEKLFF
-,14,TRBJ2-1,TRBV18,TRBD2,TGTGCCAGCTCACCAGGAGCGGGGGCTTATGAGCAGTTCTTC,CASSPGAGAYEQFF
-,13,TRBJ1-1,TRBV28,-,TGTGCCAGCAGTTTAAGTTGGAACACTGAAGCTTTCTTT,CASSLSWNTEAFF
few,14,TRBJ1-3,TRBV19,-,TGTGCCAGTAGTCCGCAAAGGGCTGGAAACACCATATATTTT,CASSPQRAGNTIYF
once,13,TRBJ2-1,TRBV9,TRBD2,TGTGCCAGCAGCCCCCCGCGGGGGGGTGAGCAGTTCTTC,CASSPPRGGEQFF
-,11,TRBJ2-7,TRBV20-1,-,TGCAGTGCTGAACAGGGTTTGGGGCAGTACTTC,CSAEQGLGQYF
-,13,TRBJ2-7,TRBV7-8,-,TGTGCCAGCAGCTATGCGCTCTCCTACGAGCAGTACTTC,CASSYALSYEQYF
few,14,TRBJ1-4,TRBV6-4,-,TGTGCCAGGGGGCCGGGGACCCACCCGGAGAAACTGTTTTTT,CARGPGTHPEKLFF
-,15,TRBJ2-6,TRBV29-1,-,TGCAGCGTTGCGCAGCGGGTGACGGGGGCCAACGTCCTGACTTTC,CSVAQRVTGANVLTF
few,13,TRBJ1-5,TRBV4-2,-,TGTGCCAGCAGCCAAGCCCTTGGACAGCCCCAGCATTTT,CASSQALGQPQHF
-,16,TRBJ2-3,TRBV9,-,TGTGCCAGCAGCGCACCGGGACACCTAATCACAGATACGCAGTATTTT,CASSAPGHLITDTQYF
-,14,TRBJ2-7,TRBV4-2,-,TGTGCCAGCAGCCAAGAAGTGGTTTCCTACGGGCAGTACTTC,CASSQEVVSYGQYF
-,13,TRBJ1-2,TRBV30,-,TGTGCCTGGAGTCGGTCTGATGGCTATGGCTACACCTTC,CAWSRSDGYGYTF
-,14,TRBJ1-5,TRBV10-3,TRBD1,TGTGCCATCAGTCAACAGGGGGCGGTTCAGCCCCAGCATTTT,CAISQQGAVQPQHF
-,15,TRBJ2-7,TRBV30,-,TGTGCCTGGAGTGCCCAGACAGGACCCACCTACGAGCAGTACTTC,CAWSAQTGPTYEQYF
-,15,TRBJ2-1,TRBV6-4,TRBD1,TGTGCCAGCAGTGCCCGGACAGGGATGGGCAATGAGCAGTTCTTC,CASSARTGMGNEQFF
once,18,TRBJ2-1,TRBV4-2,TRBD2,TGTGCCAGCAGCCAAGATACGGCTAAGGCTAGCGGGGGCAATGAGCAGTTCTTC,CASSQDTAKASGGNEQFF
-,16,TRBJ1-2,TRBV4-1,TRBD1,TGCGCCAGCAGCCAGACCGGACAGGGCATCAACTATGGCTACACCTTC,CASSQTGQGINYGYTF
-,15,TRBJ2-1,TRBV5-1,-,TGCGCCAGCAGCCAAGAAGGGGGCTCCTACAATGAGCAGTTCTTC,CASSQEGGSYNEQFF
-,15,TRBJ2-1,TRBV6-5,TRBD2,TGTGCCAGCAGTTACTCTAGCGGGGGGGCGTATGAGCAGTTCTTC,CASSYSSGGAYEQFF
-,20,TRBJ2-6,TRBV4-2,TRBD2,TGTGCCAGCAGCCAAGAGACACTAGCGGGGGTTAGCTCTGGGGCCAACGTCCTGACTTTC,CASSQETLAGVSSGANVLTF
-,17,TRBJ1-5,TRBV28,-,TGTGCCAGCAGCCTATCCCCAGGCAAAAATAGCAATCAGCCCCAGCATTTT,CASSLSPGKNSNQPQHF
once,14,TRBJ2-5,TRBV2,-,TGTGCCAGCATGCTCCGGGACACAAAAGAGACCCAGTACTTC,CASMLRDTKETQYF
-,14,TRBJ1-1,TRBV19,TRBD1,TGTGCCAGTAGTCGACAGGGATCGAACACTGAAGCTTTCTTT,CASSRQGSNTEAFF
-,15,TRBJ1-1,TRBV19,-,TGTGCCAGTAGTACTGACTCCCTCCGGAACACTGAAGCTTTCTTT,CASSTDSLRNTEAFF
once,16,TRBJ2-1,TRBV6-1,TRBD2,TGTGCCAGCAGTGAAGGACTAGCGGGGGCCAGGGATGAGCAGTTCTTC,CASSEGLAGARDEQFF
-,16,TRBJ2-2,TRBV5-4,TRBD1,TGTGCCAGCAGCTTGGAAATGACAGGGGGCACCGGGGAGCTGTTTTTT,CASSLEMTGGTGELFF
-,16,TRBJ1-6,TRBV27,-,TGTGCCAGCAGTTTATACCCGGGTGGCTATAATTCACCCCTCCACTTT,CASSLYPGGYNSPLHF
-,14,TRBJ1-2,TRBV6-5,-,TGTGCCAGCAGTTACTCGAGAGGGTTGCAGGGCTACACCTTC,CASSYSRGLQGYTF
once,15,TRBJ1-5,TRBV5-1,TRBD1,TGCGCCAGCACCCCGGGACAGGGGGCCCATCAGCCCCAGCATTTT,CASTPGQGAHQPQHF
-,16,TRBJ1-3,TRBV15,-,TGTGCCACCAGCAGGGGGTACGTGGGGTCTGGAAACACCATATATTTT,CATSRGYVGSGNTIYF
-,15,TRBJ2-7,TRBV6-1,-,TGTGCCAGCAGCCGACTGTACAGACACTCCTACGAGCAGTACTTC,CASSRLYRHSYEQYF
once,14,TRBJ2-2,TRBV10-3,-,TGTGCCACCACCCAAACTACAGTCACCGGGGAGCTGTTTTTT,CATTQTTVTGELFF
-,18,TRBJ2-1,TRBV7-3,TRBD2,TGTGCCAGCAGCTCCTCCACCGGGACTAGCCCCTCCTACAATGAGCAGTTCTTC,CASSSSTGTSPSYNEQFF
-,14,TRBJ2-3,TRBV5-1,TRBD2,TGCGCCAGCAGCTTGGAGAAGCGGGATGATACGCAGTATTTT,CASSLEKRDDTQYF
-,14,TRBJ2-3,TRBV5-1,-,TGCGCCAGCAGCTTGGCCCAGGACACCGATACGCAGTATTTT,CASSLAQDTDTQYF
-,15,TRBJ1-2,TRBV2,TRBD1,TGTGCCAGCAGTCACGGGACAGGAGCTAACTATGGCTACACCTTC,CASSHGTGANYGYTF